This TCR beta chain was captured in a study of blood T cell repertoires in COVID-19. Study background: Samples representing acute and convalescent COVID-19 were sourced from the United States, Italy and Spain. Sample material is recorded as cDNA or gDNA derived from T cells, B-cell-depleted T cells, or PBMCs.

Participants' own reports of clinical history determined their cohort assignment. Germline values: CDR1 SGHTS, CDR2 YDEGEE. With V trimmed by 2 bases and J by 6 bases, 2 bases remained unmatched. The CDR3 is made up of 15 amino acids. Within the sample, this clone is medium-sized. The authors' processing: Reference gene primers were amplified, and this amplification served to estimate nucleated cell counts. Sequenced by immunoSEQ multiplex PCR; TCRdb stores in-frame clones only, minus some. V, J and clone size reflect that table, while D and trimming were determined from the DNA. The sample shows about 160,000 clones, under 90% of them seen only once.

The sequence came from a man in his sixties who had recovered from COVID-19. Sequenced material: PBMCs or T cells enriched from blood (not recorded which). The chain recombines TRBV5-8 with TRBJ1-6; 10 bases map to TRBD1. The CDR3 spells CASSFGQGGNSPLHF. The CDR3 DNA reads TGTGCCAGCAGCTTCGGACAGGGGGGTAATTCACCCCTCCACTTT. Full variable domain (remainder filled in from reference TRBV5-8 and TRBJ1-6): EAGVTQSPTHLIKTRGQQATLRCSPISGHTSVYWYQQALGLGLQFLLWYDEGEERNRGNFPPRFSGRQFPNYSSELNVNALELEDSALYLCASSFGQGGNSPLHFGNGTRLTVT.